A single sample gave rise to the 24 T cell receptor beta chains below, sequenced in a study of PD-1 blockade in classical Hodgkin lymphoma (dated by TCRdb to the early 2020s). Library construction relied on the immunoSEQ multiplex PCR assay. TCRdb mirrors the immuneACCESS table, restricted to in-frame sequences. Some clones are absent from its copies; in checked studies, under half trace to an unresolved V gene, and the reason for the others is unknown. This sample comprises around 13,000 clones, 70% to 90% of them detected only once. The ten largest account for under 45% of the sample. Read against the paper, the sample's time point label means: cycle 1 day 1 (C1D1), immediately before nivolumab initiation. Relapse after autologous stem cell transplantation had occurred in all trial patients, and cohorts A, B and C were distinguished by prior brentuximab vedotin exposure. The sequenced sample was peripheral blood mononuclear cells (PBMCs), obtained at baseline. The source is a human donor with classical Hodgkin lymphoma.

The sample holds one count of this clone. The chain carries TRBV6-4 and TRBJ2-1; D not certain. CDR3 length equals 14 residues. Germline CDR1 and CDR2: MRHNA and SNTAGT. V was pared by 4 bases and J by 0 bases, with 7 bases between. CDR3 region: CASSAESSYNEQFF. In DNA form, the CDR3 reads TGTGCCAGCAGTGCAGAGAGCTCCTACAATGAGCAGTTCTTC.

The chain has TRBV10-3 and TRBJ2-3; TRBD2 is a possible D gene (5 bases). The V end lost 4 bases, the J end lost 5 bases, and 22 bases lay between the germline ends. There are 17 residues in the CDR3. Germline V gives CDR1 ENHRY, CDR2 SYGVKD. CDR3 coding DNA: TGTGCCATCAGTGCGGGGAACACGAGGGCCCCAGAAGATACGCAGTATTTT. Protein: CAISAGNTRAPEDTQYF.

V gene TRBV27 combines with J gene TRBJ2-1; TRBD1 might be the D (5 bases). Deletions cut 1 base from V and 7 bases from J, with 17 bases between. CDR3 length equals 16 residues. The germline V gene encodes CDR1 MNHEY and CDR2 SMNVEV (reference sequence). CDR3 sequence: CASSLYDRLPPNEQFF. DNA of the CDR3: TGTGCCAGCAGTTTATACGACAGACTCCCGCCTAATGAGCAGTTCTTC.

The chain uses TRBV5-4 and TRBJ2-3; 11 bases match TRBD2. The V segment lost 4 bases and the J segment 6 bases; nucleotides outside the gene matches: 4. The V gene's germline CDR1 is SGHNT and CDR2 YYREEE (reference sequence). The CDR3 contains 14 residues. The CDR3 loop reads CASSGTSGRDTQYF. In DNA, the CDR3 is TGTGCCAGCAGCGGGACTAGCGGAAGGGATACGCAGTATTTT.

This chain's CDR3 is CASSYRRSGYEQYF. The CDR3 coding sequence is TGTGCCAGCAGTTACCGGCGGAGTGGCTACGAGCAGTACTTC. The J gene is TRBJ2-7, the V gene TRBV6-4; D ambiguous. Trimming pared 5 bases from V and 3 bases from J, leaving 14 bases between. The germline V gene encodes CDR1 MRHNA and CDR2 SNTAGT. This CDR3 has 14 residues.

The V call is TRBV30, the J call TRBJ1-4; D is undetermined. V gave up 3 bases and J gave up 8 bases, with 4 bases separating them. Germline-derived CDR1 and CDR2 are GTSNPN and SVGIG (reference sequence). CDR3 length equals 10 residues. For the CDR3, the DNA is TGTGCCTGGAGGGGGGAAAAACTGTTTTTT. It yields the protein CAWRGEKLFF.

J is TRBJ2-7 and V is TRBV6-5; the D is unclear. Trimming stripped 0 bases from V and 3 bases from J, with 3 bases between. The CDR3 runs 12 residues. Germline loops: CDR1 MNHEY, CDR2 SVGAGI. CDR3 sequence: CASSYSVYEQYF. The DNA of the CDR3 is TGTGCCAGCAGTTACTCGGTCTACGAGCAGTACTTC.

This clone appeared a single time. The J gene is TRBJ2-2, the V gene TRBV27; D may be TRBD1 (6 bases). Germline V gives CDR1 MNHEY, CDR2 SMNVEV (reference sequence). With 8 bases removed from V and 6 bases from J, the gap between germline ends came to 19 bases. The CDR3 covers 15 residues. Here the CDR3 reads CASRVPSRGAGELFF. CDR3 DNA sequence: TGTGCCAGCCGAGTTCCCTCCAGGGGCGCCGGGGAGCTGTTTTTT.

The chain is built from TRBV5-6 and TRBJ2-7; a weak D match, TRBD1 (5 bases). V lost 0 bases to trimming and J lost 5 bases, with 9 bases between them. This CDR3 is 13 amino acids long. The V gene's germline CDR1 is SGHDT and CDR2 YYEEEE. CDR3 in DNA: TGTGCCAGCAGCTTGGTCGCAGGGAACGAGCAGTACTTC. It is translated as CASSLVAGNEQYF.

CDR3 residues: CASSSPGHYYEQYF. The CDR3 DNA follows: TGTGCCAGCAGCTCCCCGGGACACTACTACGAGCAGTACTTC. The rearrangement joins TRBV7-2 to TRBJ2-7, with a weak D call TRBD1 (6 bases). The V end was cut by 4 bases, the J end by 3 bases, with 13 bases between. The CDR3 is 14 residues long. Germline V lookup: CDR1 SGHTA, CDR2 FQGNSA.

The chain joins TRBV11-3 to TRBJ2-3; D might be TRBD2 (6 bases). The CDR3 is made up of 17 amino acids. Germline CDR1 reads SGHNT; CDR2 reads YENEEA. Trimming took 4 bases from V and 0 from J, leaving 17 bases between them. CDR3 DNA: TGTGCCAGCAGCTACGAGGGCGGGATCACTAGCACAGATACGCAGTATTTT. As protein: CASSYEGGITSTDTQYF.

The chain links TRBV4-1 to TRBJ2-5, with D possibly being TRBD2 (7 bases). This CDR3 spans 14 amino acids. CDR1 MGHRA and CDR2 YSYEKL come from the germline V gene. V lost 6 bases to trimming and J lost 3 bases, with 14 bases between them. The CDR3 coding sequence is TGCGCCAGCAGGGAAGGGGGGGGTGAAGAGACCCAGTACTTC. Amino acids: CASREGGGEETQYF.

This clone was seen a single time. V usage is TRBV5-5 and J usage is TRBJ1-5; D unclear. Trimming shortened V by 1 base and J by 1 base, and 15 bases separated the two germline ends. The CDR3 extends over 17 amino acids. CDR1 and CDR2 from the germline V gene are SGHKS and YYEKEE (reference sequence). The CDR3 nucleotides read TGTGCCAGCAGCTTGATAGGTTCGGTGGACAGCAATCAGCCCCAGCATTTT. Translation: CASSLIGSVDSNQPQHF.

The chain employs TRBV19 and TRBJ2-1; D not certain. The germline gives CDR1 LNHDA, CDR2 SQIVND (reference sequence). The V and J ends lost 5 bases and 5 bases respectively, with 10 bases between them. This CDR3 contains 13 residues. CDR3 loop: CASSPRTDNEQFF. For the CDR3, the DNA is TGTGCCAGTAGTCCCCGAACCGACAATGAGCAGTTCTTC.

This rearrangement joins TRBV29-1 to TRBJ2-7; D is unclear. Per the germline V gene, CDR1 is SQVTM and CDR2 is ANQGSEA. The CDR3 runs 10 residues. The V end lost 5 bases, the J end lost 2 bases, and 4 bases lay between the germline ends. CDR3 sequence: CSVLTYEQYF. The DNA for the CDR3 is TGCAGCGTTCTGACCTACGAGCAGTACTTC.

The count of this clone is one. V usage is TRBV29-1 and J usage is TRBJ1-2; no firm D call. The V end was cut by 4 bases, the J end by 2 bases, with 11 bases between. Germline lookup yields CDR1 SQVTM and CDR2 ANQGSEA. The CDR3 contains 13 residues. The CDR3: CSVVAAANYGYTF. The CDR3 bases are TGCAGCGTTGTCGCCGCGGCGAACTATGGCTACACCTTC.

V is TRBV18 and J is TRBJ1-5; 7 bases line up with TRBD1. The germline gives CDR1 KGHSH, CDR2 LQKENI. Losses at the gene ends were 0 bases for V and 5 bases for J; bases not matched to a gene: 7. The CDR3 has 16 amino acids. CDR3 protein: CASSPPGGRGHQPQHF. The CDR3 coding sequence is TGTGCCAGCTCACCACCTGGCGGGAGGGGGCATCAGCCCCAGCATTTT.

This chain's CDR3 is CASTHGTPGYEQYF. The CDR3 nucleotides read TGTGCCAGCACCCATGGGACCCCTGGATATGAGCAGTACTTC. The chain links TRBV7-9 to TRBJ2-7, with D perhaps TRBD1 or TRBD2 (5 bases each). The V end was cut by 7 bases, the J end by 7 bases, with 20 bases between. The CDR3 extends over 14 amino acids. CDR1 and CDR2 (germline): SEHNR, FQNEAQ (reference sequence).

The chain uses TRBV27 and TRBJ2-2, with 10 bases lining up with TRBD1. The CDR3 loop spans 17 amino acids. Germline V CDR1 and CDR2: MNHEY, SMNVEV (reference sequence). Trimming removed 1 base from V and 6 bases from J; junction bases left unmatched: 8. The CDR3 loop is CASSLWGTGEFPGELFF. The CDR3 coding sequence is TGTGCCAGCAGTTTATGGGGGACAGGGGAGTTTCCCGGGGAGCTGTTTTTT.

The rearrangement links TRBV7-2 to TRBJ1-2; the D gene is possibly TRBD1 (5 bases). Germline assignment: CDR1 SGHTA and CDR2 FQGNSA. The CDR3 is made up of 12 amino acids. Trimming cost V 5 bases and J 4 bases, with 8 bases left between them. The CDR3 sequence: CASSGTAYGYTF. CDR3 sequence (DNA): TGTGCCAGCAGCGGGACTGCCTATGGCTACACCTTC.

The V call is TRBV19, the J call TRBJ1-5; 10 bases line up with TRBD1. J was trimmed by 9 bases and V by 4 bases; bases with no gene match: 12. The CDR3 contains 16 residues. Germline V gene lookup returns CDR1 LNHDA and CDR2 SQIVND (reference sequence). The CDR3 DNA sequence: TGTGCCAGTAGTAGATTTGGGACAGGGGCCTCAGGGCCCCAGCATTTT. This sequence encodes CASSRFGTGASGPQHF. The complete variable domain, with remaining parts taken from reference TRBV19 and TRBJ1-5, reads DGGITQSPKYLFRKEGQNVTLSCEQNLNHDAMYWYRQDPGQGLRLIYYSQIVNDFQKGDIAEGYSVSREKKESFPLTVTSAQKNPTAFYLCASSRFGTGASGPQHFGDGTRLSIL.

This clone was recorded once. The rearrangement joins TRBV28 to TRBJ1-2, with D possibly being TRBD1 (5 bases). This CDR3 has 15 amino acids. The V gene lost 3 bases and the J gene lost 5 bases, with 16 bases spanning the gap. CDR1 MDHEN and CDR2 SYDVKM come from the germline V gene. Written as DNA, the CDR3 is TGTGCCAGCAGTTTGGGACTGGGGCCGCCATATGGCTACACCTTC. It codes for CASSLGLGPPYGYTF.

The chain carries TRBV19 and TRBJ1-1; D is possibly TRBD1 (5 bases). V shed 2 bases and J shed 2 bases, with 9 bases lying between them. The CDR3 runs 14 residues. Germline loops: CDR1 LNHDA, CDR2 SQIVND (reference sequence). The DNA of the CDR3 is TGTGCCAGTAGTATATCTGACAGAAACACTGAAGCTTTCTTT. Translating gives CASSISDRNTEAFF.

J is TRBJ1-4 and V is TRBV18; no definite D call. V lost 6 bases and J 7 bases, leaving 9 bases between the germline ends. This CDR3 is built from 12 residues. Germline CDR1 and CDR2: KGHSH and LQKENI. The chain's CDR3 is CASSEGGEKLFF. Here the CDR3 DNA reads TGTGCCAGCTCCGAAGGCGGTGAAAAACTGTTTTTT.